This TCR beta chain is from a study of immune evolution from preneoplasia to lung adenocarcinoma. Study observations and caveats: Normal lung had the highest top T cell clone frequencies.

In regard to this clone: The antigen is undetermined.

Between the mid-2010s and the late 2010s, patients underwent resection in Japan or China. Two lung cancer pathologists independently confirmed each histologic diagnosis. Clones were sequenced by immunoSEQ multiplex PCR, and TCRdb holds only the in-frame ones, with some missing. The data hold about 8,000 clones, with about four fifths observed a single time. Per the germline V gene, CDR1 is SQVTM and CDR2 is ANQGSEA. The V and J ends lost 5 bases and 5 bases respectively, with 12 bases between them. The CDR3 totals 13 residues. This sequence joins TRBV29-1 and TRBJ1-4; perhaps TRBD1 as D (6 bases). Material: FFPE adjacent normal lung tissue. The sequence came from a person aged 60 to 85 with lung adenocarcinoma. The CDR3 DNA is TGCAGCGTTACCAAGGGGGGGAATGAAAAACTGTTTTTT. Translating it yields CSVTKGGNEKLFF. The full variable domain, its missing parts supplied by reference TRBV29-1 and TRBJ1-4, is SAVISQKPSRDICQRGTSLTIQCQVDSQVTMMFWYRQQPGQSLTLIATANQGSEATYESGFVIDKFPISRPNLTFSTLTVSNMSPEDSSIYLCSVTKGGNEKLFFGSGTQLSVL.